This TCR beta chain was sequenced during a study of control samples from healthy donors and cancer patients. Trimming cost V 5 bases and J 7 bases; bases outside gene matches: 12. The CDR3 covers 16 residues. In germline, CDR1 is SGHTA, CDR2 FQGTGA. Clones were read by immunoSEQ multiplex PCR, and TCRdb kept only the in-frame ones, dropping some. The table has about 86,000 clones, about 93% seen once. The sequenced sample consisted of blood. The chain uses TRBV7-3 and TRBJ2-1; 9 bases match TRBD2. This clonotype originated in a woman between 18 and 29 years old in good health. In nucleotides, the CDR3 is TGTGCCAGCAGCCCCAACAAAGGGACTAGCTTTAATGAGCAGTTCTTC. This sequence encodes CASSPNKGTSFNEQFF.